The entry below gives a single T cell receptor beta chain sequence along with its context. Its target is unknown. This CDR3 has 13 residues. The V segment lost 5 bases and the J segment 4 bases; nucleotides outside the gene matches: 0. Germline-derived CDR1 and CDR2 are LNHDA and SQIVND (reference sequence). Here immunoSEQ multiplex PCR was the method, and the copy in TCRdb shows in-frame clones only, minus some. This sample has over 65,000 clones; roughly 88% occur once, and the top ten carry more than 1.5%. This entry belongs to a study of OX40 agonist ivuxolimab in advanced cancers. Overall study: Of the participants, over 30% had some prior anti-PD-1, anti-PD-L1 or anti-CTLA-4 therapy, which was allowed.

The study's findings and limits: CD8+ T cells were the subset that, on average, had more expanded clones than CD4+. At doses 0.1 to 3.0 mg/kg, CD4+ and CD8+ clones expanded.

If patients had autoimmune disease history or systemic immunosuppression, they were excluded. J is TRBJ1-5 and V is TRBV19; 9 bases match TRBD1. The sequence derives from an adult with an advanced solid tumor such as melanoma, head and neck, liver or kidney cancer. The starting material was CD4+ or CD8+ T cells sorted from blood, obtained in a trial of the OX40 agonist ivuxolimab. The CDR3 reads CASSGTGNQPQHF. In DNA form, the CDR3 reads TGTGCCAGTAGTGGGACAGGGAATCAGCCCCAGCATTTT.